This T cell receptor (beta chain) was observed in a study of OX40 agonist ivuxolimab in advanced cancers. Whole-study findings and limits: The expanded peripheral T cells' antigen specificity was not determined.

Trimming took 6 bases from V and 4 from J, leaving 12 bases between them. There are 13 residues in the CDR3. Germline V gives CDR1 MNHNY, CDR2 SVGAGI (reference sequence). Sequencing used immunoSEQ multiplex PCR; TCRdb keeps in-frame clones, though not all of them. Among 55,000 to 80,000 clones listed, roughly 90% were seen once. To note about this clone: Its antigen is still unknown.

This TCR came from an adult with an advanced solid tumor such as melanoma, head and neck, liver or kidney cancer. The source was CD4+ or CD8+ T cells sorted from blood, collected in a trial of the OX40 agonist ivuxolimab. The chain carries TRBV6-6 and TRBJ1-1, with D perhaps TRBD1 (5 bases). The DNA for the CDR3 is TGTGCCAGCAGCATGGGGCGTCGCACTGAAGCTTTCTTT. Its protein product is CASSMGRRTEAFF.